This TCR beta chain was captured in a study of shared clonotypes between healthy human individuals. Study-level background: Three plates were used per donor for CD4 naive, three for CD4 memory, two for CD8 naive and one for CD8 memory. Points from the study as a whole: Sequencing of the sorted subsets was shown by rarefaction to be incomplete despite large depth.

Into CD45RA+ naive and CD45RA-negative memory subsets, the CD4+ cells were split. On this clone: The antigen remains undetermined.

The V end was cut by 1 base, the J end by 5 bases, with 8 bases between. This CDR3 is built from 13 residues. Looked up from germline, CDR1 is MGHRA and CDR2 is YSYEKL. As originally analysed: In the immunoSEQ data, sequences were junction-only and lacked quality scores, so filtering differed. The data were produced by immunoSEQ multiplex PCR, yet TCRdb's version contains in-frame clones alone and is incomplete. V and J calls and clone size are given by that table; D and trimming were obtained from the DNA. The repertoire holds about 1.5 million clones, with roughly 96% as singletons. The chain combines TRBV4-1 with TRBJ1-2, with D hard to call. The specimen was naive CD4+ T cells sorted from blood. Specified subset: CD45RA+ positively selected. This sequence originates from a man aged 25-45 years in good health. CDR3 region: CASSQVAEYGYTF. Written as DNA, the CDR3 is TGCGCCAGCAGCCAAGTGGCGGAGTATGGCTACACCTTC.